This T cell receptor (beta chain) was observed in a study of blood T cell repertoires in COVID-19. The V segment lost 8 bases and the J segment 5 bases; nucleotides outside the gene matches: 5. Germline V gene sequence: CDR1 LGHDT, CDR2 YNNKEL (reference sequence). This CDR3 is built from 12 residues. Original data processing: Amplifying reference gene primers gave estimates of nucleated cell counts. Repertoires were generated with immunoSEQ multiplex PCR, while TCRdb's copy carries only in-frame clones and drops some. V, J and clone size are those of that table, while D and trimming were read from the DNA. Found here are 350,000 or so clones, roughly 90% of them singletons; the top ten hold approximately 17%. Living in 25 or so US areas, the participants were between roughly 18 and 89 years of age. Participants reported their clinical history, and cohort assignment relied on those reports. Recovery meant two consecutive negative NP/OP PCR tests, professional clearance, or resolved symptoms.

This sequence joins TRBV3-1 (or the pseudogene TRBV3-2) and TRBJ2-7; 8 bases fit TRBD1. The sequence came from a young woman who had recovered from COVID-19. The specimen sequenced was PBMCs or T cells enriched from blood (not recorded which). The CDR3 loop reads CASGQGRDEQYF. The CDR3 DNA is TGTGCCAGCGGACAGGGTAGAGACGAGCAGTACTTC.